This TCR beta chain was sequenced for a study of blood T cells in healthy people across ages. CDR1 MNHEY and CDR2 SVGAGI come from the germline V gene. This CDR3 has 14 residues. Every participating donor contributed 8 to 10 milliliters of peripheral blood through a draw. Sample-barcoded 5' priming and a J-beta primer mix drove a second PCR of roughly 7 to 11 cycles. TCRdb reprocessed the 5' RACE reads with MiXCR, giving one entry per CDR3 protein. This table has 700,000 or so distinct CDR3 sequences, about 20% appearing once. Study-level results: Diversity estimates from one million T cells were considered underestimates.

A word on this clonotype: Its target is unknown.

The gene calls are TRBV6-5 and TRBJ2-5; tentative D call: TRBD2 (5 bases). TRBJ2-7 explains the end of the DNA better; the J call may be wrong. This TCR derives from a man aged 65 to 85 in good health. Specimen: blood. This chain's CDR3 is CASSLVRRSYEQYF. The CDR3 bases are TGTGCCAGCAGTTTAGTCAGGAGGTCCTACGAGCAGTACTTC.